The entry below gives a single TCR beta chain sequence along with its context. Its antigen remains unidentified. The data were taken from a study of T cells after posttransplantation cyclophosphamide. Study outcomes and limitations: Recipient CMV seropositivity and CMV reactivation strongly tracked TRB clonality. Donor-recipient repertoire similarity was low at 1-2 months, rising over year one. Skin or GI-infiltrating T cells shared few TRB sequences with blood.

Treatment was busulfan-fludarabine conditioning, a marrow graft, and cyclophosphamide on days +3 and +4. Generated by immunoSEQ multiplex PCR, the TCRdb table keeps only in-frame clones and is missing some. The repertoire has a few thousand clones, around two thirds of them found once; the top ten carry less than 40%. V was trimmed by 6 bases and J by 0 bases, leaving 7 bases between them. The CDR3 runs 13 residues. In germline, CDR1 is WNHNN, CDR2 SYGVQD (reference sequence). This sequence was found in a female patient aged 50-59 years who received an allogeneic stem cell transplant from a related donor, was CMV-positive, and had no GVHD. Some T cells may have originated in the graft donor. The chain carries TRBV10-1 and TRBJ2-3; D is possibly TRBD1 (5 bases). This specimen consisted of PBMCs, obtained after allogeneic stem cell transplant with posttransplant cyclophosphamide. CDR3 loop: CASSRESTDTQYF. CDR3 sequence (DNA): TGCGCCAGCAGCAGGGAAAGCACAGATACGCAGTATTTT.